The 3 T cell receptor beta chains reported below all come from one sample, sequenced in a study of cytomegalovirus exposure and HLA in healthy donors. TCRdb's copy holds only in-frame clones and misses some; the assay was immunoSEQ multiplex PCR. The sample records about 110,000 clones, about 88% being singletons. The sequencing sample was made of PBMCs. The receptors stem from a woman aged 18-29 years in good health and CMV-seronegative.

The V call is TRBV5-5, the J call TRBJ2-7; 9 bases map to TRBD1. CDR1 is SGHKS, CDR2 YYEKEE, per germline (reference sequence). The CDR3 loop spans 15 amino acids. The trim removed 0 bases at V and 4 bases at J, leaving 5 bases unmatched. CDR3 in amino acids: CASSLVGGQGYEQYF. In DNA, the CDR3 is TGTGCCAGCAGCTTGGTCGGGGGACAGGGTTACGAGCAGTACTTC.

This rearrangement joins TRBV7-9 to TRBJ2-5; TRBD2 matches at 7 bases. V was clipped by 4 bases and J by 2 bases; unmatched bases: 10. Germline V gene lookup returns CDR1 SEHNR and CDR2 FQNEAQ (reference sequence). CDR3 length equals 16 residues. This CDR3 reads CASSSPTRGSQETQYF. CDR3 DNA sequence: TGTGCCAGCAGCTCCCCGACTCGCGGGAGTCAAGAGACCCAGTACTTC.

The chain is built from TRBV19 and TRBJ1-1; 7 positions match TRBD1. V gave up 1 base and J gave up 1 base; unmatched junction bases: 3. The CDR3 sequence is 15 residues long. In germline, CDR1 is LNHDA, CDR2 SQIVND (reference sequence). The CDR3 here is CASSIVQGGNTEAFF. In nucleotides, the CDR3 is TGTGCCAGTAGTATAGTGCAGGGGGGGAACACTGAAGCTTTCTTT.